These 5 T cell receptor beta chains originate from one sample sequenced in a study of blood T cell repertoires in COVID-19. The protocol was immunoSEQ multiplex PCR, while the TCRdb copy is restricted to in-frame clones and leaves out a portion. The table includes more than 120,000 clones, roughly 90% detected once. Sequenced input: peripheral blood. Receptors were obtained from a human donor in a cohort sampled during active COVID-19.

This chain joins TRBV7-2 and TRBJ2-1; TRBD2 might be the D (6 bases). CDR3 size: 14 residues. CDR1 and CDR2 (germline): SGHTA, FQGNSA. V shed 2 bases and J shed 3 bases, with 8 bases lying between them. CDR3 DNA sequence: TGTGCCAGCAGCTTACGCGGGGTCTACAATGAGCAGTTCTTC. The encoded protein is CASSLRGVYNEQFF. The whole variable domain, remainder taken from reference TRBV7-2 and TRBJ2-1, is GAGVSQSPSNKVTEKGKDVELRCDPISGHTALYWYRQSLGQGLEFLIYFQGNSAPDKSGLPSDRFSAERTGGSVSTLTIQRTQQEDSAVYLCASSLRGVYNEQFFGPGTRLTVL.

This chain joins TRBV23-1 and TRBJ1-4; 9 bases fit TRBD1. TRBV23-1 is known as an ORF, though its function is uncertain. After removal of 3 bases from V and 5 bases from J, the junction contained 4 bases not matched to a gene. The CDR3 runs 15 residues. The CDR3 here is CASSQDGTGNEKLFF. CDR3 coding DNA: TGCGCCAGCAGTCAGGATGGGACAGGGAATGAAAAACTGTTTTTT.

The chain is built from TRBV6-4 and TRBJ1-1; 7 bases are a match to TRBD1. The CDR3 has 15 amino acids. V shed 6 bases, J shed 5 bases, and the junction held 12 bases outside the gene matches. In germline, CDR1 is MRHNA, CDR2 SNTAGT. The CDR3 sequence: CASRRDSVPSTEAFF. The CDR3 bases are TGTGCCAGCAGAAGGGACAGCGTCCCTTCAACTGAAGCTTTCTTT.

The chain joins TRBV18 to TRBJ1-2, with D possibly TRBD1 on 6 matching bases. V shed 2 bases and J shed 6 bases, with 10 bases lying between them. The length of the CDR3 is 13 residues. CDR1 KGHSH and CDR2 LQKENI come from the germline V gene. The CDR3 nucleotides are TGTGCCAGCTCACCATTCTCAGGGGATGGCTACACCTTC. It is translated as CASSPFSGDGYTF.

The rearrangement links TRBV28 to TRBJ1-5; D not resolved. The CDR3 loop spans 15 amino acids. Per germline, CDR1 MDHEN and CDR2 SYDVKM. Trimming left V 2 bases short and J 0 bases short, with 8 bases between. In nucleotides, the CDR3 is TGTGCCAGCAGTTTAACGGGAAATAGCAATCAGCCCCAGCATTTT. This codes for CASSLTGNSNQPQHF.